This T cell receptor (beta chain) originates from a study of CD8+ T cells in alopecia areata listed by TCRdb under 2018. In terms of the full investigation: High-throughput TCRbeta sequencing was used to examine T cell clonal expansion in alopecia areata in both the C3H/HeJ mouse model and human patients. RNA was extracted with the PAXgene miRNA kit for fixed scalp, the miRNeasy kit for PBMCs, and the RNeasy kit for mouse skin. TCRbeta CDR3 regions were amplified by immunoSEQ multiplex PCR using 35 Vbeta forward and 13 Jbeta reverse primers. Scalp tissue and sorted CD4+ and CD8+ peripheral blood T cells from patchy and totalis/universalis alopecia areata patients and from healthy controls were covered by human TCRbeta sequencing. Clonality in the scalp was compared among normal scalp (n=4), patchy alopecia areata scalp (n=8), and alopecia totalis/universalis scalp (n=8). Beyond this particular receptor, the publication reports: Lesional scalp, especially in alopecia totalis/universalis, showed higher clonality and more expanded CD8+ clones than normal scalp, suggesting antigenic drive. Unlike mouse skin, which is dominated by gammadelta T cells, normal human skin has resident alphabeta T cells that are also sequenced, and this complicates analysis of the scalp TCR repertoire. TCR sequences shared between patients were less clear than in mice, possibly partly because of HLA diversity in the patient population.

The germline V gene gives CDR1 as MDHEN and CDR2 as SYDVKM. Reading from cysteine to phenylalanine, the CDR3 counts 13 amino acids. Only the CDR3 region is kept as DNA, spanning 39 bases read in frame from base 1. Relative to germline, V is 5 bases shorter and J is 6 bases shorter, with 13 bases between their ends. PBMCs were isolated by density centrifugation and stained for CD3, CD4 and CD8, after which CD4+ and CD8+ T cells were sorted on a FACSAria. Scalp biopsies and blood samples were obtained from unaffected controls. Regarding this clone: What this receptor recognizes is not known. There are no base qualities to consult, and no much larger clone falls within one base.

Library prep was done by the immunoSEQ multiplex PCR assay. For TCR sequencing, RNA was extracted from every sample and reverse transcribed into cDNA to serve as template. SuperScript III was used to make first-strand cDNA, primed with a 2:1 mix of oligo-dT and random hexamers. A synthetic immune receptor repertoire was used to measure amplification bias, and any remaining bias was corrected computationally. The source study handled its data this way. Raw reads were preprocessed for error removal, and CDR3 was defined according to IMGT conventions as running from the conserved cysteine to phenylalanine. Clonality was calculated as 1 minus Shannon entropy normalized by log2 of the number of productive unique TCRs. Scalp TCRbeta sequences were cross-referenced with sorted blood CD4 and CD8 repertoires so that the CD4 or CD8 identity of scalp clones could be inferred. This is the immuneACCESS table as TCRdb keeps it, with only in-frame sequences that have V and J called. A part of the clones is gone; compared with another copy, unresolved V genes explain less than half, and the rest is unexplained. That table is the source of V, J and clone size, and D and trimming were worked out from the DNA. In this sample the table shows about 150,000 clones, about 60% of which occur a single time. Jointly, the top ten make up about 4.4% of the sample.

This sequence originates from a human donor in good health. The rearranged chain carries TRBV28 and TRBJ1-1, with the D segment identity uncertain. The sequenced sample consisted of CD4+ T cells sorted from blood. The DNA sequence is TGTGCCAGCAGTCCGTCTGGCAACCCTGAAGCTTTCTTT. The translation is CASSPSGNPEAFF.